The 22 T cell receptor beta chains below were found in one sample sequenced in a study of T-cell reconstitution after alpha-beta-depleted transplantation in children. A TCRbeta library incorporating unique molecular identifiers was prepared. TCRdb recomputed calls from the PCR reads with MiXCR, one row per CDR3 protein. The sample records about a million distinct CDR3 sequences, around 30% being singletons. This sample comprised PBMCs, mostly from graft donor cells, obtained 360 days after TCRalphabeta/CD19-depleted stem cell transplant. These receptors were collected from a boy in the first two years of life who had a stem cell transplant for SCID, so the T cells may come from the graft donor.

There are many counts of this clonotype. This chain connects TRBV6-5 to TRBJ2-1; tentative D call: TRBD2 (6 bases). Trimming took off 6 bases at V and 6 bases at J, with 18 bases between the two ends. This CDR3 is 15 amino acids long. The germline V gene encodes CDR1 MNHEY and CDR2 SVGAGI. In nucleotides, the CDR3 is TGTGCCAGCAGACGGGGACTTGCCTCTGGCAATGAGCAGTTCTTC. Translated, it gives CASRRGLASGNEQFF.

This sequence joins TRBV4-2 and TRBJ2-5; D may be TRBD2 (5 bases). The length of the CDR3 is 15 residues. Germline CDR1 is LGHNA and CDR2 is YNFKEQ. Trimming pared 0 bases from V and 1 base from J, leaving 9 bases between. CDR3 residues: CASSQDLRVQETQYF. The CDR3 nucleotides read TGTGCCAGCAGCCAAGATTTGAGGGTCCAAGAGACCCAGTACTTC.

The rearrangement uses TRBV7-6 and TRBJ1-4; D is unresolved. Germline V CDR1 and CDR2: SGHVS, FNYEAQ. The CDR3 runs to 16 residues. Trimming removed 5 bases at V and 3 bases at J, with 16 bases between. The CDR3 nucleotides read TGTGCCAGCAGCCCATACGCGGAGGGTTCTAATGAAAAACTGTTTTTT. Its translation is CASSPYAEGSNEKLFF.

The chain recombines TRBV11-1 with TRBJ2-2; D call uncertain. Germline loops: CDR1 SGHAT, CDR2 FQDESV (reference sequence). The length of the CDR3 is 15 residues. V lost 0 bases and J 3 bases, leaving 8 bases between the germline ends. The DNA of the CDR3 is TGTGCCAGCAGCTTAGCCCCTATGGACACCGGGGAGCTGTTTTTT. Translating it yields CASSLAPMDTGELFF.

Written as DNA, the CDR3 is TGTGCCATCGGGTGGAATAGCGGGGGGGCCGAACCCTCCCCTAGGTCCTACAATGAGCAGTTCTTC. It specifies CAIGWNSGGAEPSPRSYNEQFF. The chain combines TRBV10-3 with TRBJ2-1; 11 bases map to TRBD2. The V gene's germline CDR1 is ENHRY and CDR2 SYGVKD. The CDR3 loop spans 22 amino acids. Germline trimming cut 8 bases from V and 1 base from J; bases unmatched to any gene: 25.

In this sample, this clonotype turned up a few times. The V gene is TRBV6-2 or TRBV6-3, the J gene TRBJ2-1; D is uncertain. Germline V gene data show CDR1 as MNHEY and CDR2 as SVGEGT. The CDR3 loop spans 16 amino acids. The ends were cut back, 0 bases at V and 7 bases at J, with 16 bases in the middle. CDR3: CASSYSGGPQANEQFF. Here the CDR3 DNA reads TGTGCCAGCAGTTACTCAGGCGGCCCCCAGGCAAATGAGCAGTTCTTC.

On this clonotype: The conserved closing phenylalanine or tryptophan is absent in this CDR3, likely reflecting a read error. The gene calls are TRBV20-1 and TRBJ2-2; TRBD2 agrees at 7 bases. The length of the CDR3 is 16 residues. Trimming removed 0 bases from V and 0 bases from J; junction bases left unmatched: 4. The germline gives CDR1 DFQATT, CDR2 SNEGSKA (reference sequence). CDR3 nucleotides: TGCAGTGCTAGAGATCGGGGGGTAGCGAACACCGGGGAGCTGTTTTAT. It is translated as CSARDRGVANTGELFY.

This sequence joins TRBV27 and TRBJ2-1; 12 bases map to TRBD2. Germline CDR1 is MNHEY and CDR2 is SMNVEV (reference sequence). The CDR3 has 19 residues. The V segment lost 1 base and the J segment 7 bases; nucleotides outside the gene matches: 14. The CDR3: CASSLFASGGDSQWNEQFF. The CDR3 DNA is TGTGCCAGCAGTTTATTTGCTAGCGGGGGGGACTCTCAATGGAATGAGCAGTTCTTC.

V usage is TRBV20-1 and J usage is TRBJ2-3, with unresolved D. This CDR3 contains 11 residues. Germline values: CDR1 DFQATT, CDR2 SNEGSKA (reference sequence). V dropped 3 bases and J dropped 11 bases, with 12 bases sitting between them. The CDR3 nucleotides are TGCAGTGCTAGTGTGGGCGGTGTGCAGTATTTT. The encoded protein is CSASVGGVQYF.

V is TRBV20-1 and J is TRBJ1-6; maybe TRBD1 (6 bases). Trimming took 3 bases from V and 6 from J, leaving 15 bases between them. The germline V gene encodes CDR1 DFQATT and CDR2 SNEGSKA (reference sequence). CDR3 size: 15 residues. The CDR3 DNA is TGCAGTGCTAGGGAACAGGGTATTTCTAATTCACCCCTCCACTTT. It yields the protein CSAREQGISNSPLHF.

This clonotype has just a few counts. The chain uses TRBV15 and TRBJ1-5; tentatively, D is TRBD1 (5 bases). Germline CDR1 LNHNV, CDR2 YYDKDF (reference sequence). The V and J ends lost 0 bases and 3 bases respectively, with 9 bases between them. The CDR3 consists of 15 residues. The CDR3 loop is CATSRDQGLNQPQHF. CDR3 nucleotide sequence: TGTGCCACCAGCAGAGATCAGGGCCTCAATCAGCCCCAGCATTTT.

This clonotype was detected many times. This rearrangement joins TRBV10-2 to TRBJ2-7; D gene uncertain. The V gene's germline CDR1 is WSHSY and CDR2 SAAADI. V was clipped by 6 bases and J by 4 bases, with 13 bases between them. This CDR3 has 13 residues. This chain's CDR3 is CASRGSTLYEQYF. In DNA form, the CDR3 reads TGCGCCAGCAGAGGCAGTACACTATACGAGCAGTACTTC.

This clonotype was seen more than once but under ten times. The CDR3 protein is CASSSSGTGSIYGYTF. In DNA, the CDR3 is TGTGCCAGCAGTTCCTCCGGGACAGGGTCTATCTATGGCTACACCTTC. The J gene is TRBJ1-2, the V gene TRBV12-3 or TRBV12-4; TRBD1 matches at 9 bases. The CDR3 loop spans 16 amino acids. V shed 4 bases and J 4 bases; nucleotides not matched to a gene: 10.

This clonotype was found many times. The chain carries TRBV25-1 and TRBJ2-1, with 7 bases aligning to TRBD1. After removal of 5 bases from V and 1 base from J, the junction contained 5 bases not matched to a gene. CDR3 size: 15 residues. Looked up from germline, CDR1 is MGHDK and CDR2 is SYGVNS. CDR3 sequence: CASSRLQGSYNEQFF. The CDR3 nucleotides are TGTGCCAGCAGTCGTTTACAGGGGTCCTACAATGAGCAGTTCTTC.

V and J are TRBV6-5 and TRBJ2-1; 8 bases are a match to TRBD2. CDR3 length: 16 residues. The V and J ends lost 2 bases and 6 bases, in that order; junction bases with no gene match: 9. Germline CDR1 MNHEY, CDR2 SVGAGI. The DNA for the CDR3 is TGTGCCAGCAGTTACGGCCCCAGCGGGGGCCTCAATGAGCAGTTCTTC. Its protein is CASSYGPSGGLNEQFF.

The CDR3 loop is CASSLTTGPSQYEQYF. CDR3 nucleotide sequence: TGCGCCAGCAGCTTGACCACGGGACCCTCCCAATACGAGCAGTACTTC. The V and J genes are TRBV5-1 and TRBJ2-7, with D perhaps matching TRBD1 or TRBD2 (5 bases each). Germline V gene data show CDR1 as SGHRS and CDR2 as YFSETQ. V dropped 1 base and J dropped 4 bases, with 18 bases sitting between them. The CDR3 extends over 16 amino acids.

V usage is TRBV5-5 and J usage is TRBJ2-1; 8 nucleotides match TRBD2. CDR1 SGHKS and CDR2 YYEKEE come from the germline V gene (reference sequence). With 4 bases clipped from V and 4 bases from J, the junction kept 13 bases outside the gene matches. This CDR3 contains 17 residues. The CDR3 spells CASSPRLPGTSYNEQFF. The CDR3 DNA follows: TGTGCCAGCAGCCCCCGGCTACCCGGGACTAGTTACAATGAGCAGTTCTTC.

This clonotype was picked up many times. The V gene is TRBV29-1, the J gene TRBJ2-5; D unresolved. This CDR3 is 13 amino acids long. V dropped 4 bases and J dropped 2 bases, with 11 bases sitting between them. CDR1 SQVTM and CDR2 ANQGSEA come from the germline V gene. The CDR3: CSVGEQLQETQYF. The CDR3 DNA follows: TGCAGCGTTGGGGAACAGTTACAAGAGACCCAGTACTTC.

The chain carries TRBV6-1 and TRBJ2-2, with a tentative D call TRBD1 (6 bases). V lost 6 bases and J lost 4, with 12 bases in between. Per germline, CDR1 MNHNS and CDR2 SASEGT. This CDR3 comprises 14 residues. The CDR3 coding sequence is TGTGCCAGCAGGGACAGAATTTCCACCGGGGAGCTGTTTTTT. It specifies CASRDRISTGELFF.

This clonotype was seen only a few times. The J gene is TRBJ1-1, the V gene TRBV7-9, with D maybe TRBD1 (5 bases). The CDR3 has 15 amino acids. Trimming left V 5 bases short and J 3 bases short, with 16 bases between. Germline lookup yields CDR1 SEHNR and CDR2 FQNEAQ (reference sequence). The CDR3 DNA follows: TGTGCCAGCAGCCCGGGGGGGAAGAGGGACACTGAAGCTTTCTTT. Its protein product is CASSPGGKRDTEAFF.

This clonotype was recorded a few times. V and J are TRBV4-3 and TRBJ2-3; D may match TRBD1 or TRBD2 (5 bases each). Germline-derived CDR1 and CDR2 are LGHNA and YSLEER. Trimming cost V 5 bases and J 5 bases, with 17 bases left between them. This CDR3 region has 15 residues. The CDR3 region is CASSAGTALGDTQYF. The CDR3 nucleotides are TGCGCCAGCAGCGCAGGGACGGCCCTGGGAGATACGCAGTATTTT.

In DNA form, the CDR3 reads TGCAGTGCCCGGGTAGGGTTAGGAGAGACCCAGTACTTC. Protein sequence: CSARVGLGETQYF. V and J are TRBV20-1 and TRBJ2-5; D not resolved. V was pared by 6 bases and J by 4 bases, with 15 bases between. The CDR3 spans 13 residues. CDR1 and CDR2 (germline): DFQATT, SNEGSKA (reference sequence).